The entry that follows covers one TCR beta chain sequence. The sample is drawn from a study of T cell responses to AZD1222 COVID-19 vaccine. Study-level background: Second-dose recipients at about 4 or about 12 weeks were treated as one pooled group.

The CDR3 consists of 14 residues. V gave up 3 bases and J gave up 9 bases; unmatched junction bases: 10. Germline values: CDR1 SGHNT, CDR2 YYREEE (reference sequence). Method: immunoSEQ multiplex PCR; TCRdb's copy keeps in-frame clones and lacks some. The sample consists of approximately 260,000 clones, 80% to 95% of them appearing once. The chain couples TRBV5-4 to TRBJ1-2, with 8 nucleotides matching TRBD1. The TCR originated in an adult in good health. Source: peripheral blood, taken on day 0 of AZD1222 vaccination. CDR3 residues: CASSSGGQARRYTF. CDR3 nucleotides: TGTGCCAGCAGCTCTGGGGGACAGGCCAGGCGCTACACCTTC.